This entry lists 19 T cell receptor beta chains sequenced from one sample in a study of blood T cell repertoires in COVID-19 (dated by TCRdb to the early 2020s). Library creation used the immunoSEQ multiplex PCR assay. Entries here come from immuneACCESS through TCRdb and include only in-frame sequences with V and J called. Some clones fail to appear in such tables; in the studies checked, an unresolved V gene covers under half of the shortfall, and the cause of the remainder is unknown. This sample comprises about 250,000 clones, about four fifths of them detected only once. The ten most abundant clones make up about 9.6% of the sample. Sequencing used peripheral blood. These receptors originate from a man older than 75 with acute or convalescent COVID-19.

This clone was found a few times. The gene calls are TRBV5-1 and TRBJ1-2; 9 bases are shared with TRBD1. Germline assignment: CDR1 SGHRS and CDR2 YFSETQ. The trim removed 2 bases at V and 8 bases at J, leaving 1 base unmatched. This CDR3 region has 12 residues. As DNA, the CDR3 is TGCGCCAGCAGCTTACAGGGGGCCGGCTACACCTTC. Translation: CASSLQGAGYTF.

V and J are TRBV2 and TRBJ2-5; maybe TRBD1 (6 bases). Trimming removed 7 bases at V and 3 bases at J, with 15 bases between. Looked up from germline, CDR1 is SNHLY and CDR2 is FYNNEI. The CDR3 extends over 14 amino acids. CDR3 sequence (DNA): TGTGCCAGCACTAGACAGGCTCTTAAAGAGACCCAGTACTTC. It is translated as CASTRQALKETQYF.

The chain recombines TRBV6-5 with TRBJ1-2; 8 bases align to TRBD1. The junction had 7 bases not matched to a gene; V was cut back by 6 bases and J by 4 bases. The CDR3 consists of 14 residues. Germline V CDR1 and CDR2: MNHEY, SVGAGI. The CDR3 protein is CASRPTGAGYGYTF. The DNA for the CDR3 is TGTGCCAGCAGACCGACAGGGGCCGGCTATGGCTACACCTTC.

The CDR3 region is CASSYSHGSSNQPQHF. CDR3 coding DNA: TGTGCCAGCAGCTACTCACACGGGAGTAGCAATCAGCCCCAGCATTTT. The V gene is TRBV5-8, the J gene TRBJ1-5; D gene unclear. Per the germline V gene, CDR1 is SGHTS and CDR2 is YDEGEE. This CDR3 has 16 residues. Trimming shortened V by 3 bases and J by 0 bases, and 13 bases separated the two germline ends.

The chain uses TRBV7-9 and TRBJ2-1; perhaps TRBD2 as D (6 bases). Trimming pared 5 bases from V and 7 bases from J, leaving 18 bases between. Per germline, CDR1 SEHNR and CDR2 FQNEAQ (reference sequence). The CDR3 has 15 amino acids. The CDR3 coding sequence is TGTGCCAGCAGCCCGGGACTCCTGAAGGCGAATGAGCAGTTCTTC. It codes for CASSPGLLKANEQFF.

J is TRBJ1-6 and V is TRBV6-5, with D possibly matching TRBD1 (5 bases). Germline V gene data show CDR1 as MNHEY and CDR2 as SVGAGI. The CDR3 spans 14 residues. V was shortened by 4 bases and J by 7 bases, with 11 bases between the two germline ends. The DNA for the CDR3 is TGTGCCAGCAGTTTCCAGGGTGTGAATTCACCCCTCCACTTT. Amino acids: CASSFQGVNSPLHF.

CDR3 nucleotides: TGTGCCAGCAGCTCGAGCTTGAGGGGGCGCGACACTGAAGCTTTCTTT. Its translation: CASSSSLRGRDTEAFF. The chain is built from TRBV28 and TRBJ1-1; 7 bases align to TRBD1. CDR1 is MDHEN, CDR2 SYDVKM, per germline. The CDR3 is 16 amino acids. With V trimmed by 6 bases and J by 3 bases, 13 bases remained unmatched.

Here the CDR3 DNA reads TGTGCCAGCAGCTCGGACAGACCGTTCCGGGATCCTACGCAGTATTTT. It specifies CASSSDRPFRDPTQYF. The rearrangement joins TRBV7-3 to TRBJ2-3; D is perhaps TRBD1 (6 bases). V gave up 4 bases and J gave up 8 bases, with 22 bases separating them. Germline loops: CDR1 SGHTA, CDR2 FQGTGA. CDR3 length: 16 residues.

This clone came up once. The chain has TRBV5-6 and TRBJ1-4; D not resolved. The length of the CDR3 is 16 residues. Germline CDR1 SGHDT, CDR2 YYEEEE. V was shortened by 0 bases and J by 0 bases, with 9 bases between the two germline ends. CDR3 region: CASSLVAPATNEKLFF. In nucleotides, the CDR3 is TGTGCCAGCAGCTTGGTGGCACCCGCAACTAATGAAAAACTGTTTTTT.

V and J are TRBV28 and TRBJ2-7, with D maybe TRBD1 (6 bases). V lost 3 bases and J lost 0, with 12 bases in between. The CDR3 runs to 15 residues. CDR1 is MDHEN and CDR2 is SYDVKM in the germline V gene. The chain's CDR3 is CASSFGQGSSYEQYF. CDR3 nucleotides: TGTGCCAGCAGTTTCGGTCAGGGGAGCTCCTACGAGCAGTACTTC.

The gene calls are TRBV24-1 and TRBJ2-5, with 16 bases aligning to TRBD2. V lost 3 bases, J lost 3 bases, and 6 bases stayed unmatched. Germline CDR1 KGHDR, CDR2 SFDVKD. This CDR3 has 18 residues. CDR3 loop: CATSDPGLAGGRKETQYF. CDR3 sequence (DNA): TGTGCCACCAGTGATCCGGGACTAGCGGGGGGGCGGAAAGAGACCCAGTACTTC.

This clone was counted once. V gene TRBV18 combines with J gene TRBJ1-1; D is perhaps TRBD1 (5 bases). Germline loops: CDR1 KGHSH, CDR2 LQKENI. V lost 3 bases and J 1 base, leaving 18 bases between the germline ends. The CDR3 runs to 17 residues. CDR3 in DNA: TGTGCCAGCTCACCGGGCACAGGCATGCTCTCGAACACTGAAGCTTTCTTT. Translating gives CASSPGTGMLSNTEAFF.

The gene calls are TRBV5-1 and TRBJ1-6, with D unresolved. The CDR3 is made up of 14 amino acids. In germline, CDR1 is SGHRS, CDR2 YFSETQ. The V and J ends lost 6 bases and 9 bases respectively, with 16 bases between them. DNA for the CDR3: TGCGCCAGCACCCCAGAAAAAGGCGGTTCACCCCTCCACTTT. The encoded protein is CASTPEKGGSPLHF.

This clone was recorded only once. The rearrangement links TRBV2 to TRBJ2-4; a possible D gene is TRBD2 (5 bases). Germline CDR1 is SNHLY and CDR2 is FYNNEI. Trimming pared 5 bases from V and 1 base from J, leaving 12 bases between. The length of the CDR3 is 15 residues. CDR3 residues: CASSPPGEAKNIQYF. The CDR3 DNA reads TGTGCCAGCAGTCCACCTGGGGAGGCCAAAAACATTCAGTACTTC.

The chain carries TRBV7-9 and TRBJ1-2, with a weak D call TRBD1 (5 bases). The CDR3 is 14 amino acids. The germline gives CDR1 SEHNR, CDR2 FQNEAQ (reference sequence). Trimming removed 5 bases at V and 7 bases at J, with 17 bases between. The chain's CDR3 is CASSPGLTESGYTF. The CDR3 DNA reads as TGTGCCAGCAGCCCGGGACTTACTGAGAGTGGCTACACCTTC.

The CDR3 DNA follows: TGTGCCAGCAGCGCAAAGGGACAGGGGTTTTCCTACGAGCAGTACTTC. This gives the protein CASSAKGQGFSYEQYF. This chain uses TRBV9 with TRBJ2-7; 10 bases align to TRBD1. Germline trimming cut 3 bases from V and 1 base from J; bases unmatched to any gene: 7. CDR3 size: 16 residues. Germline CDR1 reads SGDLS; CDR2 reads YYNGEE.

This clone was counted a few times. The gene calls are TRBV7-2 and TRBJ2-1, with D tentatively TRBD1 (6 bases). Trimming shortened V by 5 bases and J by 4 bases, and 9 bases separated the two germline ends. CDR1 and CDR2 from the germline V gene are SGHTA and FQGNSA. This CDR3 contains 13 residues. CDR3 residues: CASSRTDYNEQFF. CDR3 DNA sequence: TGTGCCAGCAGCCGGACAGATTACAATGAGCAGTTCTTC.

The chain links TRBV5-1 to TRBJ1-3, with 7 positions matching TRBD1. Per the germline V gene, CDR1 is SGHRS and CDR2 is YFSETQ. V trimming: 4 bases; J trimming: 2 bases; junction bases outside the gene matches: 9. This CDR3 is 16 amino acids long. The CDR3 DNA sequence: TGCGCCAGCAGCCAGCTGACAGGGCAGACTGGAAACACCATATATTTT. As protein: CASSQLTGQTGNTIYF.

This clone came up a few times. The gene calls are TRBV4-2 and TRBJ1-5; no definite D call. The V and J ends lost 0 bases and 5 bases respectively, with 20 bases between them. Germline values: CDR1 LGHNA, CDR2 YNFKEQ. The CDR3 length is 18 residues. Written as DNA, the CDR3 is TGTGCCAGCAGCCAAGACCTACGGCAGGAGGCTGTTGATCAGCCCCAGCATTTT. It yields the protein CASSQDLRQEAVDQPQHF.